This passage covers 15 T cell receptor beta chains from one sample sequenced in a study of blood T cell repertoires in COVID-19. Profiling relied on immunoSEQ multiplex PCR, and the TCRdb table lists in-frame clones only, not all of them. The table has hundreds of thousands of clones, approximately 84% seen once. The sequenced material came from peripheral blood. The receptors stem from a man aged 50-60 years with COVID-19, enrolled during active disease.

This clone is a singleton in its sample. The rearrangement uses TRBV5-1 and TRBJ1-4; D is perhaps TRBD1 (6 bases). Germline V gene lookup returns CDR1 SGHRS and CDR2 YFSETQ. The germline V and J ends were trimmed by 1 base and 5 bases, with 12 bases remaining between them. The CDR3 runs 15 residues. CDR3 in amino acids: CASSLPGGGNEKLFF. DNA of the CDR3: TGCGCCAGCAGCTTGCCGGGAGGGGGAAATGAAAAACTGTTTTTT.

J is TRBJ1-1 and V is TRBV21-1. TRBV21-1 is annotated as a pseudogene. The CDR3 has 13 residues. The CDR3 DNA follows: TGTGCCATAAGGGGGGGGCCTAGCACTGAAGCTTTCTTT. Amino acids: CAIRGGPSTEAFF.

J is TRBJ1-5 and V is TRBV27; 7 positions agree with TRBD1. CDR3 size: 15 residues. From germline, CDR1 is MNHEY and CDR2 SMNVEV (reference sequence). Germline trimming cut 5 bases from V and 4 bases from J; bases unmatched to any gene: 8. CDR3 in DNA: TGTGCCAGCAGTCCTAATCCGGACAGGAATCAGCCCCAGCATTTT. It codes for CASSPNPDRNQPQHF.

V gene TRBV3-1 (or the pseudogene TRBV3-2) combines with J gene TRBJ1-2, with TRBD1 identical over 9 bases. V lost 0 bases to trimming and J lost 0 bases; unmatched junction nucleotides: 5. The germline V gene encodes CDR1 LGHDT and CDR2 YNNKEL (reference sequence). This CDR3 spans 17 amino acids. The CDR3 nucleotides read TGTGCCAGCAGCCAAGATCGGAGGGACAGGGCTAACTATGGCTACACCTTC. Protein sequence: CASSQDRRDRANYGYTF.

This chain connects TRBV7-2 to TRBJ2-5; 7 bases are a match to TRBD2. With V trimmed by 5 bases and J by 2 bases, 5 bases remained unmatched. Germline lookup yields CDR1 SGHTA and CDR2 FQGNSA. The CDR3 loop spans 14 amino acids. CDR3 coding DNA: TGTGCCAGCAGCCAACCGGGACTACAAGAGACCCAGTACTTC. This gives the protein CASSQPGLQETQYF.

This clone was counted only a few times. The V and J genes are TRBV11-1 and TRBJ2-2; D gene ambiguous. V was trimmed by 4 bases and J by 6 bases, leaving 15 bases between them. This CDR3 has 15 residues. CDR1 and CDR2 (germline): SGHAT, FQDESV (reference sequence). CDR3 residues: CASSSRAAHSGELFF. For the CDR3, the DNA is TGTGCCAGCAGCTCGCGTGCTGCCCACTCCGGGGAGCTGTTTTTT.

The V and J genes are TRBV7-2 and TRBJ2-1; 9 nucleotides match TRBD2. CDR3 length: 15 residues. Losses at the gene ends were 4 bases for V and 6 bases for J; bases not matched to a gene: 7. The germline V gene encodes CDR1 SGHTA and CDR2 FQGNSA. The CDR3 DNA follows: TGTGCCAGCAGCTCGGGACTAGCTTCTCTCAATGAGCAGTTCTTC. Protein: CASSSGLASLNEQFF.

The chain employs TRBV11-2 and TRBJ2-7, with 12 bases aligning to TRBD1. The CDR3 contains 16 residues. V lost 4 bases and J lost 7; bases outside the gene matches: 11. Germline V gene lookup returns CDR1 SGHAT and CDR2 FQNNGV. CDR3 coding DNA: TGTGCCAGCAGCTCCATTGGGGGACAGGGGGCATGGGAGCAGTACTTC. It is translated as CASSSIGGQGAWEQYF.

The gene calls are TRBV5-5 and TRBJ1-2; no reliable D call. V lost 4 bases, J lost 3 bases, and 16 bases lay in between. Germline V CDR1 and CDR2: SGHKS, YYEKEE (reference sequence). The CDR3 extends over 15 amino acids. CDR3 sequence reads: CASSANIGSDYGYTF. The CDR3 DNA is TGTGCCAGCAGCGCTAACATAGGGAGTGACTATGGCTACACCTTC. Variable domain in full (rest from reference TRBV5-5 and TRBJ1-2): DAGVTQSPTHLIKTRGQQVTLRCSPISGHKSVSWYQQVLGQGPQFIFQYYEKEERGRGNFPDRFSARQFPNYSSELNVNALLLGDSALYLCASSANIGSDYGYTFGSGTRLTVV.

The genes are TRBV30 and TRBJ1-4, with D unresolved. CDR1 and CDR2 from the germline V gene are GTSNPN and SVGIG (reference sequence). The V gene lost 0 bases and the J gene lost 7 bases, with 18 bases spanning the gap. The CDR3 spans 16 residues. The CDR3 sequence: CAWSVRGWGSGEKLFF. Here the CDR3 DNA reads TGTGCCTGGAGTGTACGGGGTTGGGGTTCCGGTGAAAAACTGTTTTTT.

This chain connects TRBV27 to TRBJ1-4; a weak D match, TRBD1 (5 bases). The germline gives CDR1 MNHEY, CDR2 SMNVEV (reference sequence). V lost 3 bases to trimming and J lost 8 bases, with 13 bases between them. The CDR3 consists of 14 residues. As DNA, the CDR3 is TGTGCCAGCAGTTTTAGCAGGGTTGGCGAAAAACTGTTTTTT. Amino acid sequence: CASSFSRVGEKLFF.

The genes are TRBV24-1 and TRBJ1-2; TRBD1 agrees at 9 bases. Trimming cost V 4 bases and J 6 bases; bases outside gene matches: 8. Germline values: CDR1 KGHDR, CDR2 SFDVKD. This CDR3 has 15 residues. The CDR3 sequence is CATSEPGTGSDGYTF. DNA for the CDR3: TGTGCCACCAGTGAACCCGGGACAGGGTCGGATGGCTACACCTTC.

The chain has TRBV5-4 and TRBJ1-3; D not certain. Per germline, CDR1 SGHNT and CDR2 YYREEE (reference sequence). Trimming cost V 1 base and J 0 bases, with 14 bases left between them. The CDR3 runs 17 residues. The CDR3 nucleotides read TGTGCCAGCAGCTTGTATAACAGCCATTACTCTGGAAACACCATATATTTT. It is translated as CASSLYNSHYSGNTIYF.

This rearrangement joins TRBV19 to TRBJ2-1, with 10 bases matching TRBD2. V lost 3 bases and J lost 6; bases outside the gene matches: 2. This CDR3 region has 14 residues. Germline CDR1 reads LNHDA; CDR2 reads SQIVND (reference sequence). CDR3 sequence reads: CASSIQRGGNEQFF. DNA of the CDR3: TGTGCCAGTAGTATTCAGCGGGGGGGCAATGAGCAGTTCTTC. The variable domain in full, completed from reference TRBV19 and TRBJ2-1, reads DGGITQSPKYLFRKEGQNVTLSCEQNLNHDAMYWYRQDPGQGLRLIYYSQIVNDFQKGDIAEGYSVSREKKESFPLTVTSAQKNPTAFYLCASSIQRGGNEQFFGPGTRLTVL.

This chain links TRBV19 with TRBJ2-7; possibly TRBD2 for D (5 bases). V lost 1 base and J 5 bases, leaving 18 bases between the germline ends. The CDR3 covers 16 residues. CDR1 is LNHDA, CDR2 SQIVND, per germline (reference sequence). The CDR3 region is CASSIGGRVSPNEQYF. In DNA, the CDR3 is TGTGCCAGTAGTATAGGAGGGCGGGTAAGCCCCAACGAGCAGTACTTC. The full variable domain, in which reference TRBV19 and TRBJ2-7 provide the parts outside the CDR3, is DGGITQSPKYLFRKEGQNVTLSCEQNLNHDAMYWYRQDPGQGLRLIYYSQIVNDFQKGDIAEGYSVSREKKESFPLTVTSAQKNPTAFYLCASSIGGRVSPNEQYFGPGTRLTVT.